The clone carrying this TCR beta chain was recorded only once. TCRdb's table, derived via immunoSEQ multiplex PCR, lists solely in-frame clones and lacks some. The sample holds under 65,000 clones, around 80% seen once. The CDR3 extends over 13 amino acids. The germline V gene has CDR1 SGHAT and CDR2 FQDESV (reference sequence). Trimming took 2 bases from V and 7 from J, leaving 11 bases between them. These data are taken from a study of a mutant IDH1 vaccine in newly diagnosed glioma. Time point specified: baseline, week 1 (first vaccination visit). Treatment meaning: pre-vaccination baseline after standard-of-care therapy.

The rearrangement uses TRBV11-1 and TRBJ1-2; no definite D call. The source material was PBMCs, sampled from a glioma patient treated with radiotherapy, temozolomide or both. This receptor was identified in a man younger than 35 with glioma. The CDR3 region is CASSLLGRIGYTF. CDR3 in DNA: TGTGCCAGCAGCTTACTGGGTCGTATTGGCTACACCTTC.